The next 5 T cell receptor beta chains were all read from a single sample in a study of blood T cell repertoires in COVID-19. Libraries were prepared by immunoSEQ multiplex PCR; TCRdb keeps only in-frame clonotypes and omits some of them. This table has 80,000 to 100,000 clones, 90% appearing once. The sample was peripheral blood. The source of these receptors is a man aged 55 to 69 with acute or convalescent COVID-19.

This clone was seen a single time. The rearrangement uses TRBV9 and TRBJ1-3, with D hard to call. V gave up 6 bases and J gave up 0 bases, with 16 bases separating them. CDR3 length: 16 amino acids. Germline V CDR1 and CDR2: SGDLS, YYNGEE. CDR3 region: CASTLGAASSGNTIYF. The CDR3 coding sequence is TGTGCCAGCACGTTGGGCGCAGCCAGCTCTGGAAACACCATATATTTT.

The chain couples TRBV11-2 to TRBJ1-5; unclear D gene. The V gene's germline CDR1 is SGHAT and CDR2 FQNNGV. CDR3 size: 15 residues. The ends were cut back, 5 bases at V and 0 bases at J, with 11 bases in the middle. CDR3 sequence: CASSKNGDSNQPQHF. The CDR3 DNA reads TGTGCCAGCAGCAAAAACGGGGATAGCAATCAGCCCCAGCATTTT. The full variable domain, rest sourced from reference TRBV11-2 and TRBJ1-5, is EAGVAQSPRYKIIEKRQSVAFWCNPISGHATLYWYQQILGQGPKLLIQFQNNGVVDDSQLPKDRFSAERLKGVDSTLKIQPAKLEDSAVYLCASSKNGDSNQPQHFGDGTRLSIL.

The V and J genes are TRBV28 and TRBJ1-1; tentative D call: TRBD1 (5 bases). The germline CDR1 and CDR2 sequences are MDHEN and SYDVKM. The CDR3 totals 14 residues. V shed 4 bases and J shed 1 base, with 10 bases lying between them. The CDR3 coding sequence is TGTGCCAGCAGTTCCCCGACAGAGAACACTGAAGCTTTCTTT. This codes for CASSSPTENTEAFF.

This clone appeared a single time. The V and J genes are TRBV6-6 and TRBJ2-1; 11 bases agree with TRBD2. J was trimmed by 5 bases and V by 5 bases; bases with no gene match: 11. Germline V CDR1 and CDR2: MNHNY, SVGAGI (reference sequence). The CDR3 sequence is 17 residues long. The CDR3 region is CASSPLSGGGIDNEQFF. CDR3 bases: TGTGCCAGCAGTCCCCTTAGCGGGGGGGGGATCGACAATGAGCAGTTCTTC.

The chain combines TRBV20-1 with TRBJ2-5; D remains ambiguous. The CDR3 contains 10 residues. Trimming cost V 3 bases and J 5 bases, with 4 bases left between them. The germline V gene has CDR1 DFQATT and CDR2 SNEGSKA (reference sequence). The chain's CDR3 is CSASLETQYF. The DNA for the CDR3 is TGCAGTGCTAGCCTCGAGACCCAGTACTTC.